This T cell receptor beta chain was identified during a study of T cells in Graves' hyperthyroidism and ophthalmopathy. This clonotype was counted only a few times. The TCR beta CDR3 regions underwent amplification using RNA transcripts as the source. Using the HTBI primer set, a first-round RT-PCR was run on the TCR CDR3. Each CDR3 protein is one row after TCRdb ran MiXCR on the multiplex PCR reads. Of about 210,000 distinct CDR3 sequences listed, 17% are singletons. Diagnostic assessment was based on clinical symptoms, serum thyroxine and TRAb, thyroid ultrasound and orbital computed tomography. The receptor's source is a man aged 45 to 65 with Graves' hyperthyroidism. The material sequenced was blood.

This CDR3 reads CASGSNRGPSYNEQFF. CDR3 DNA: TGTGCTAGTGGCTCCAACAGGGGGCCCTCCTACAATGAGCAGTTCTTC. This chain links TRBV12-5 with TRBJ2-1, with 9 bases matching TRBD1. CDR3 length: 16 amino acids. Germline values: CDR1 LGHNT, CDR2 FRNRAP. Trimming cost V 6 bases and J 0 bases; bases outside gene matches: 6. Combining the CDR3 with reference TRBV12-5 and TRBJ2-1 gives the whole variable domain DARVTQTPRHKVTEMGQEVTMRCQPILGHNTVFWYRQTMMQGLELLAYFRNRAPLDDSGMPKDRFSAEMPDATLATLKIQPSEPRDSAVYFCASGSNRGPSYNEQFFGPGTRLTVL.